A selection of T cell receptor beta chains follows, all from one sample in a study of T cells in Graves' hyperthyroidism and ophthalmopathy. Using its own MiXCR run on the multiplex PCR reads, TCRdb lists one record per CDR3 protein. This table holds approximately 560,000 distinct CDR3 sequences, around 42% found once. The sequenced sample consisted of peripheral blood or thyroid tissue (not recorded which). The receptors derive from a woman aged 18-30 years with Graves' hyperthyroidism. The CDR3 runs from the conserved cysteine through the conserved F or W. The order of the fields is D gene, J gene, V gene, clone size, CDR3 protein, CDR3 DNA. D genes are given only for firm matches. Only some rows state a clone size, as once, few, many or a class for expanded clones.

>TRBD1|TRBJ1-6|TRBV12-5|few
CASGHDRGQLDSPLHF
TGTGCTAGTGGTCACGACAGGGGCCAACTCGATTCACCCCTCCACTTT
>TRBD1|TRBJ2-7|TRBV12-3/TRBV12-4|NA
CASSSQGAAGEQYF
TGTGCCAGCAGTTCCCAGGGGGCAGCGGGCGAGCAGTACTTC
>NA|TRBJ1-1|TRBV5-5|few
CASSFAGQGNTEAFF
TGTGCCAGCAGCTTCGCCGGGCAGGGGAACACTGAAGCTTTCTTT
>NA|TRBJ1-1|TRBV29-1|many
CSTEENTEAFF
TGCAGCACGGAAGAGAACACTGAAGCTTTCTTT
>NA|TRBJ1-2|TRBV2|many
CASSEALLGEVGGYTF
TGTGCCAGCAGTGAAGCGCTTTTAGGGGAGGTCGGTGGCTACACCTTC
>NA|TRBJ1-6|TRBV2|many
CASSLSQGSRSPLHF
TGTGCCAGCAGCCTAAGCCAGGGATCACGATCACCCCTCCACTTT
>TRBD2|TRBJ2-5|TRBV20-1|few
CSARSAGLAGVHQETQYF
TGCAGTGCTAGATCCGCCGGACTAGCGGGAGTACACCAAGAGACCCAGTACTTC
>TRBD2|TRBJ2-7|TRBV7-2|many
CASSFSGLVQYF
TGTGCCAGCAGCTTCTCAGGACTAGTCCAGTACTTC
>TRBD1|TRBJ1-4|TRBV7-8|many
CASSSRQGAFEKLFF
TGTGCCAGCAGCTCACGACAGGGGGCGTTCGAAAAACTGTTTTTT
>TRBD2|TRBJ2-7|TRBV10-3|few
CASRSSGMFSYEQYF
TGTGCCAGCAGATCCAGCGGGATGTTCTCCTACGAGCAGTACTTC
>NA|TRBJ1-5|TRBV7-2|few
CASSTAPGANQPQHF
TGTGCCAGTAGTACCGCCCCAGGGGCCAATCAGCCCCAGCATTTT
>NA|TRBJ2-7|TRBV7-9|NA
CASTPKQYF
TGTGCCAGCACCCCCAAGCAGTACTTC
>TRBD1|TRBJ1-1|TRBV12-3/TRBV12-4|many
CASRQGVAFF
TGTGCCAGCAGACAGGGGGTAGCTTTCTTT
>NA|TRBJ2-5|TRBV5-1|few
CASSLGGFEKTQYF
TGCGCCAGCAGCTTGGGAGGGTTTGAGAAGACCCAGTACTTC
>NA|TRBJ1-2|TRBV25-1|NA
CASSQDFRPNYGYTF
TGTGCCAGCAGCCAAGATTTTCGGCCTAACTATGGCTACACCTTC
>NA|TRBJ1-5|TRBV12-3/TRBV12-4|few
CASSPADIPQHF
TGTGCCAGCAGTCCGGCGGACATACCCCAGCATTTT
>NA|TRBJ1-3|TRBV20-1|NA
CSASIGNTIYF
TGCAGTGCTAGTATTGGAAACACCATATATTTT
>NA|TRBJ2-5|TRBV10-3|NA
CAISPGEGDTQYF
TGTGCCATCAGTCCAGGGGAGGGAGATACGCAGTACTTC
>NA|TRBJ2-7|TRBV29-1|few
CSVKTAEQYF
TGCAGCGTAAAAACCGCCGAGCAGTACTTC
>NA|TRBJ2-7|TRBV29-1|many
CSVVVGVDFDEQYF
TGCAGCGTTGTCGTGGGGGTTGACTTCGACGAGCAGTACTTC
>NA|TRBJ2-5|TRBV29-1|many
CSVEKAGGQETQYF
TGCAGCGTTGAGAAGGCTGGCGGACAAGAGACCCAGTACTTC
>NA|TRBJ1-2|TRBV15|many
CATSRQQGGDGYTF
TGTGCCACCAGCAGGCAACAGGGAGGCGATGGCTACACCTTC
>NA|TRBJ2-7|TRBV25-1|many
CASSLPGEHPSYEQYF
TGTGCCAGCAGCCTACCCGGAGAACACCCCTCCTACGAGCAGTACTTC
>TRBD1|TRBJ2-7|TRBV15|NA
CATSSARQGDYEQYF
TGTGCCACCAGCAGCGCCCGACAGGGGGACTACGAGCAGTACTTC
>NA|TRBJ1-6|TRBV25-1|NA
CASSLGQGFYNSPLHF
TGTGCCAGCAGCTTGGGGCAGGGATTCTATAATTCACCCCTCCACTTT
>NA|TRBJ1-5|TRBV10-3|NA
CAISEDGGQPQHF
TGTGCCATCAGTGAAGACGGGGGTCAGCCCCAGCATTTT
>TRBD2|TRBJ2-7|TRBV2|NA
CASAGGPYEQYF
TGTGCCAGCGCGGGAGGGCCTTACGAGCAGTACTTC
>TRBD1|TRBJ2-4|TRBV2|NA
CASSEPGQGGSKNIQYF
TGTGCCAGCAGTGAACCCGGACAGGGCGGTTCAAAAAACATTCAGTACTTC
>NA|TRBJ2-2|TRBV7-9|few
CASSLLTTTAGELFF
TGTGCCAGCAGCTTACTAACAACGACAGCCGGGGAGCTGTTTTTT